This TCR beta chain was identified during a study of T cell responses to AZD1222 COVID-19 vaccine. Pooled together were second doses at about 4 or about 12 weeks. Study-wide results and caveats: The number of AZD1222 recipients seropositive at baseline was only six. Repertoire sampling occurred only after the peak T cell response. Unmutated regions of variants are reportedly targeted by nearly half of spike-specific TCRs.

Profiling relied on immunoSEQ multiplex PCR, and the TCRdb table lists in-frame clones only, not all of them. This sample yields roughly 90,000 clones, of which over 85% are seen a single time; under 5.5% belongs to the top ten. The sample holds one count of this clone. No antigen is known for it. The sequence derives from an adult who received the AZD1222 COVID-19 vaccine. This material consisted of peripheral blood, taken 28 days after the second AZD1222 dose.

CDR3 in amino acids: CASSARQPTNYGYTF. The CDR3 DNA sequence: TGTGCCAGCAGTGCCCGACAGCCAACTAACTATGGCTACACCTTC. This chain uses TRBV25-1 with TRBJ1-2, with a possible D match to TRBD1 (5 bases). The CDR3 is made up of 15 amino acids. V was cut by 4 bases and J by 0 bases, with 12 bases left in between. Germline assignment: CDR1 MGHDK and CDR2 SYGVNS.